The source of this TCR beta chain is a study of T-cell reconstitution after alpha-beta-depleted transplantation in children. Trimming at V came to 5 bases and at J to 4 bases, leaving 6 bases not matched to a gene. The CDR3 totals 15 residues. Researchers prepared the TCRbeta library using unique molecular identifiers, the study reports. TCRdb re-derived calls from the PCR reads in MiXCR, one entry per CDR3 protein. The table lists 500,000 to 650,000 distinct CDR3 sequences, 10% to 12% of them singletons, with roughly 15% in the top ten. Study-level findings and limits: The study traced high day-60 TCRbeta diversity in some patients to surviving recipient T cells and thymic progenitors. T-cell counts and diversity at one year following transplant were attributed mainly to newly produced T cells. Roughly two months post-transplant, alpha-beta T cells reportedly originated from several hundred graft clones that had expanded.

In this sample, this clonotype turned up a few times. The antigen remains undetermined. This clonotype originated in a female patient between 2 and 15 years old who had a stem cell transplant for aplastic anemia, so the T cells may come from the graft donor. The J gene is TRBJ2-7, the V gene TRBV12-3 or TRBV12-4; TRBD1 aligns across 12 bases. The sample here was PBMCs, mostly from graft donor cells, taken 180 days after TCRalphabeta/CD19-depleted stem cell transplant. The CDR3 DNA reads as TGTGCCAGCAGTGGCCGGGACAGGGGGCAGTACGAGCAGTACTTC. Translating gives CASSGRDRGQYEQYF.